This T cell receptor (beta chain) was profiled in a study of human T cells and chemical hapten exposure. Study-wide context: Skin on the upper inner arm, roughly 2 cm by roughly 2 cm in size, was sensitized with 2% DPC. Patients, chiefly female, had alopecia areata, totalis or universalis.

One entry per CDR3 protein, called by TCRdb with MiXCR from the RACE reads. The table has about 260,000 distinct CDR3 sequences, about 9% seen once. As for time point: pre-sensitization, week 0. Treatment of the sample: therapeutic diphenylcyclopropenone sensitization with weekly scalp DPC. Trimming took 4 bases from V and 5 from J; bases not matched to a gene: 5. From germline, CDR1 is SGDLS and CDR2 YYNGEE. The CDR3 covers 15 residues. The clonotype comes from a woman in her thirties or forties with alopecia areata. Some clones in this sample may be carry-over from other donors' samples. The input for sequencing was whole blood, taken in connection with sensitization to the hapten diphenylcyclopropenone (DPC). The rearrangement joins TRBV9 to TRBJ1-5, with 11 bases that match TRBD1. The CDR3 is CASSPGQGAYQPQHF. The CDR3 bases are TGTGCCAGCAGCCCAGGACAGGGGGCATATCAGCCCCAGCATTTT.